This T cell receptor beta chain stems from a study of cytomegalovirus exposure and HLA in healthy donors. 60 Vbeta and 13 Jbeta primers were used in PCR. This table comes from immunoSEQ multiplex PCR, and its TCRdb copy is limited to in-frame clones, with some not included. The sample includes around 100,000 clones, 74% of them seen just once. This clone was counted only a few times. The target antigen is unknown. Study results and caveats: Several of the most significant clusters appeared linked to common viral pathogens, based on a later analysis. Segments of the TCR beta V type were, in most cases, productive about 87% or about 30% of the time in an earlier analysis.

The CDR3 covers 14 residues. Trimming stripped 6 bases from V and 2 bases from J, with 10 bases between. Germline CDR1 is MNHNS and CDR2 is SASEGT. The sequenced sample consisted of PBMCs. The sequence came from a man over 45 in good health and CMV-seropositive. The chain links TRBV6-1 to TRBJ2-2; tentative D call: TRBD2 (6 bases). CDR3 amino acids: CASRVGTNTGELFF. The CDR3 nucleotides are TGTGCCAGCAGAGTGGGGACTAACACCGGGGAGCTGTTTTTT.